What follows is one T cell receptor beta chain and its context. Its antigen is unidentified. The stimulus was lysate of CMV-infected fibroblasts, about 11 ug/mL. Sorting selected CD4+ T cells upregulating both CD40 ligand and CD69. These data belong to a study of persistence of HIV-infected CD4 T cells. CDR3 length: 14 amino acids. Germline V CDR1 and CDR2: LGHDT, YNNKEL (reference sequence). V shed 1 base and J shed 1 base, with 7 bases lying between them. Sequencing used immunoSEQ version 4 in survey mode. This table comes from immunoSEQ multiplex PCR, and its TCRdb copy is limited to in-frame clones, with some not included. The repertoire includes 6,000 to 8,500 clones, 79% of them detected once, and roughly 70% sits in the top ten.

Sequencing was performed on CD4+ T cells sorted from PBMCs after approximately 20-hour stimulation, taken from a patient who received antiretroviral therapy. The V call is TRBV3-1 (or the pseudogene TRBV3-2), the J call TRBJ1-1; D remains ambiguous. The receptor comes from an adult woman with HIV who was CMV-seropositive. Here the CDR3 reads CASSQVEGNTEAFF. CDR3 DNA: TGTGCCAGCAGCCAAGTGGAGGGGAACACTGAAGCTTTCTTT.